Sequencing of this TCR beta chain was carried out in a study of OX40 agonist ivuxolimab in advanced cancers. Study-wide context: The study gave patients intravenous ivuxolimab at 0.01 to 10 mg/kg every 2 weeks. Enrollees could have had prior anti-PD-1, anti-PD-L1 or anti-CTLA-4 therapy, which under 50% had received.

V dropped 3 bases and J dropped 4 bases, with 9 bases sitting between them. Germline lookup yields CDR1 LNHDA and CDR2 SQIVND (reference sequence). This CDR3 is built from 13 residues. TCRdb's table, derived via immunoSEQ multiplex PCR, lists solely in-frame clones and lacks some. The table includes about 76,000 clones, nearly 85% detected once. Exclusion of a patient followed from autoimmune disease history or systemic immunosuppression. This chain links TRBV19 with TRBJ1-1; D uncertain. The specimen comprised CD4+ or CD8+ T cells sorted from blood, sampled in a trial of the OX40 agonist ivuxolimab. This clonotype was obtained from an adult with an advanced solid tumor such as melanoma, head and neck, liver or kidney cancer. This chain's CDR3 is CASSMTGPTEAFF. The CDR3 nucleotides read TGTGCCAGTAGTATGACGGGCCCCACTGAAGCTTTCTTT.